Shown below are 23 T cell receptor beta chains from a single sample sequenced in a study of cytomegalovirus exposure and HLA in healthy donors. Researchers ran the PCR with 60 Vbeta and 13 Jbeta primers. The repertoire was sequenced with immunoSEQ multiplex PCR; TCRdb's copy has only in-frame clones and lacks some. The data show 100,000 to 150,000 clones, with 74% seen just once and over 3.5% held by the top ten. Sample: PBMCs. Receptors originate from a woman in her forties or fifties in good health and CMV-seropositive.

The rearrangement uses TRBV6-1 and TRBJ2-1, with 10 bases aligning to TRBD2. The V segment lost 6 bases and the J segment 6 bases; nucleotides outside the gene matches: 8. Germline CDR1 MNHNS, CDR2 SASEGT. The CDR3 totals 15 residues. The chain's CDR3 is CASREAGLASNEQFF. The CDR3 DNA follows: TGTGCCAGCAGGGAGGCGGGACTAGCGAGCAATGAGCAGTTCTTC.

This clone was detected a few times. V gene TRBV2 combines with J gene TRBJ2-2, with D possibly matching TRBD1 (5 bases). Per the germline V gene, CDR1 is SNHLY and CDR2 is FYNNEI. There are 12 residues in the CDR3. V was pared by 9 bases and J by 4 bases, with 9 bases between. Here the CDR3 reads CASRGSTGELFF. The CDR3 DNA reads TGTGCCAGTAGGGGAAGCACCGGGGAGCTGTTTTTT.

The chain uses TRBV7-6 and TRBJ2-2; 13 bases line up with TRBD2. Germline V gene sequence: CDR1 SGHVS, CDR2 FNYEAQ. V dropped 6 bases and J dropped 5; count of bases not matched to a gene: 6. The CDR3 totals 16 residues. The CDR3 is CASSSPGLAGTGELFF. CDR3 DNA: TGTGCCAGCAGTTCCCCGGGACTAGCGGGGACCGGGGAGCTGTTTTTT.

J is TRBJ2-3 and V is TRBV27; 7 bases line up with TRBD1. V trimming: 4 bases; J trimming: 3 bases; junction bases outside the gene matches: 1. In germline, CDR1 is MNHEY, CDR2 SMNVEV (reference sequence). CDR3 length: 13 amino acids. The CDR3 reads CASSWDSTDTQYF. The CDR3 DNA sequence: TGTGCCAGCAGTTGGGACAGTACAGATACGCAGTATTTT.

The chain couples TRBV6-6 to TRBJ2-3; 9 bases agree with TRBD2. The V segment lost 3 bases and the J segment 13 bases; nucleotides outside the gene matches: 2. Germline lookup yields CDR1 MNHNY and CDR2 SVGAGI (reference sequence). CDR3 length equals 11 residues. In DNA form, the CDR3 reads TGTGCCAGCAGTTATGCGGGGGGGAAGTATTTT. Its protein is CASSYAGGKYF.

The J gene is TRBJ2-5, the V gene TRBV5-1; 10 positions agree with TRBD1. The J segment lost 5 bases and the V segment lost 6 bases, leaving 4 bases of the junction unmatched. Germline V gives CDR1 SGHRS, CDR2 YFSETQ. The CDR3 is 13 residues long. CDR3 loop: CASTPGQGETQYF. The CDR3 DNA reads as TGCGCCAGCACCCCGGGACAGGGGGAGACCCAGTACTTC.

The V call is TRBV19, the J call TRBJ1-5, with a weak D call TRBD1 (6 bases). Trimming left V 1 base short and J 2 bases short, with 12 bases between. The CDR3 runs to 16 residues. CDR1 LNHDA and CDR2 SQIVND come from the germline V gene (reference sequence). As DNA, the CDR3 is TGTGCCAGTAGTATAGGCGGCAGGGGAGGCAATCAGCCCCAGCATTTT. This gives the protein CASSIGGRGGNQPQHF.

The rearrangement uses TRBV28 and TRBJ1-5; D not certain. Trimming stripped 7 bases from V and 6 bases from J, with 16 bases between. The CDR3 has 14 residues. Germline assignment: CDR1 MDHEN and CDR2 SYDVKM. CDR3 sequence: CASTPIARGQPQHF. CDR3 nucleotide sequence: TGTGCCAGCACCCCGATTGCCCGGGGTCAGCCCCAGCATTTT.

The rearrangement links TRBV6-5 to TRBJ2-2, with 7 positions matching TRBD1. This CDR3 is 15 amino acids long. Trimming at V came to 0 bases and at J to 5 bases, leaving 3 bases not matched to a gene. CDR1 and CDR2 from the germline V gene are MNHEY and SVGAGI. CDR3: CASSYSRGLTGELFF. In DNA form, the CDR3 reads TGTGCCAGCAGTTACTCAAGGGGGCTGACCGGGGAGCTGTTTTTT.

The chain is built from TRBV5-5 and TRBJ2-2; TRBD2 is a possible D gene (6 bases). Germline assignment: CDR1 SGHKS and CDR2 YYEKEE (reference sequence). CDR3 length equals 14 residues. V was shortened by 2 bases and J by 3 bases, with 8 bases between the two germline ends. CDR3 loop: CASSFSGDTGELFF. The CDR3 DNA sequence: TGTGCCAGCAGCTTTTCGGGGGACACCGGGGAGCTGTTTTTT.

CDR3 coding DNA: TGTGCCAGCAGTGAGGGCTTCTACGAGCAGTACTTC. The encoded protein is CASSEGFYEQYF. The chain has TRBV6-1 and TRBJ2-7; D call uncertain. Trimming removed 3 bases from V and 3 bases from J, with 6 bases in between. Germline V gives CDR1 MNHNS, CDR2 SASEGT. The CDR3 has 12 amino acids.

The chain uses TRBV13 and TRBJ1-6; D is unclear. The CDR3 has 15 residues. Trimming shortened V by 0 bases and J by 4 bases, and 7 bases separated the two germline ends. Germline assignment: CDR1 PRHDT and CDR2 FYEKMQ (reference sequence). The CDR3 reads CASSLGQKYNSPLHF. The CDR3 nucleotides are TGTGCCAGCAGCTTAGGGCAGAAATATAATTCACCCCTCCACTTT.

V gene TRBV21-1 combines with J gene TRBJ1-1. TRBV21-1 counts as a pseudogene. The CDR3 contains 14 residues. CDR3 region: CASSKCHSGTEAFF. CDR3 coding DNA: TGTGCCAGCAGCAAATGCCATTCGGGGACTGAAGCTTTCTTT.

V usage is TRBV2 and J usage is TRBJ1-2, with 7 bases fitting TRBD1. Germline V gene data show CDR1 as SNHLY and CDR2 as FYNNEI. The CDR3 runs 16 residues. V shed 2 bases, J shed 5 bases, and the junction held 11 bases outside the gene matches. The CDR3 sequence is CASSESAWTGQYGYTF. The CDR3 DNA reads as TGTGCCAGCAGTGAATCGGCCTGGACAGGCCAGTATGGCTACACCTTC. The entire variable domain, with the rest obtained from reference TRBV2 and TRBJ1-2, is as follows: EPEVTQTPSHQVTQMGQEVILRCVPISNHLYFYWYRQILGQKVEFLVSFYNNEISEKSEIFDDQFSVERPDGSNFTLKIRSTKLEDSAMYFCASSESAWTGQYGYTFGSGTRLTVV.

The genes are TRBV7-2 and TRBJ2-2, with 7 bases fitting TRBD2. This CDR3 has 14 residues. J was trimmed by 3 bases and V by 4 bases; bases with no gene match: 2. Looked up from germline, CDR1 is SGHTA and CDR2 is FQGNSA. The DNA for the CDR3 is TGTGCCAGCAGCTCCGGGGGGTACACCGGGGAGCTGTTTTTT. Translation gives CASSSGGYTGELFF.

The chain links TRBV5-1 to TRBJ1-1; 12 nucleotides line up with TRBD1. The CDR3 has 17 residues. From germline, CDR1 is SGHRS and CDR2 YFSETQ. The V segment lost 2 bases and the J segment 4 bases; nucleotides outside the gene matches: 9. The chain's CDR3 is CASSFGGGTGGATEAFF. The CDR3, as DNA: TGCGCCAGCAGCTTTGGAGGGGGGACAGGGGGCGCCACTGAAGCTTTCTTT. The entire variable domain, with the rest obtained from reference TRBV5-1 and TRBJ1-1, is as follows: KAGVTQTPRYLIKTRGQQVTLSCSPISGHRSVSWYQQTPGQGLQFLFEYFSETQRNKGNFPGRFSGRQFSNSRSEMNVSTLELGDSALYLCASSFGGGTGGATEAFFGQGTRLTVV.

This clone occurred a few times. J is TRBJ2-2 and V is TRBV6-6; a possible D gene is TRBD1 (6 bases). The length of the CDR3 is 15 residues. The V gene lost 6 bases and the J gene lost 2 bases, with 13 bases spanning the gap. The germline CDR1 and CDR2 sequences are MNHNY and SVGAGI (reference sequence). The CDR3 spells CASSYPDRNTGELFF. CDR3 bases: TGTGCCAGCAGCTATCCGGACAGAAACACCGGGGAGCTGTTTTTT.

The V and J genes are TRBV10-3 and TRBJ1-2; D gene ambiguous. Germline assignment: CDR1 ENHRY and CDR2 SYGVKD. This CDR3 has 16 amino acids. Trimming stripped 0 bases from V and 6 bases from J, with 17 bases between. CDR3 nucleotides: TGTGCCATCAGTGAGTCGATTTTACGGGTGGGTCATGGCTACACCTTC. It encodes CAISESILRVGHGYTF.

This sequence joins TRBV5-1 and TRBJ2-7, with TRBD2 as a possible D gene (6 bases). V lost 1 base to trimming and J lost 5 bases, with 19 bases between them. The V gene's germline CDR1 is SGHRS and CDR2 YFSETQ. The CDR3 contains 16 residues. CDR3 sequence (DNA): TGCGCCAGCAGCTTGTCTCTATCGGGCTGGGGGGACGAGCAGTACTTC. Translated: CASSLSLSGWGDEQYF.

The chain recombines TRBV9 with TRBJ1-2; TRBD1 matches at 9 bases. In germline, CDR1 is SGDLS, CDR2 YYNGEE. This CDR3 is 15 amino acids long. V gave up 2 bases and J gave up 7 bases; unmatched junction bases: 9. The CDR3 DNA reads as TGTGCCAGCAGCGTCCCGGGACAGGGCTCGTTTGGCTACACCTTC. It codes for CASSVPGQGSFGYTF.

The gene calls are TRBV7-9 and TRBJ1-2; 9 bases match TRBD1. V shed 5 bases, J shed 5 bases, and the junction held 6 bases outside the gene matches. Germline loops: CDR1 SEHNR, CDR2 FQNEAQ (reference sequence). The CDR3 totals 14 residues. The CDR3 reads CASSLRDREYGYTF. CDR3 DNA sequence: TGTGCCAGCAGCCTCCGGGACAGGGAATATGGCTACACCTTC.

V and J are TRBV7-9 and TRBJ2-1, with 14 bases fitting TRBD2. This CDR3 is built from 17 residues. Trimming cost V 5 bases and J 9 bases; bases outside gene matches: 12. The germline gives CDR1 SEHNR, CDR2 FQNEAQ (reference sequence). The CDR3: CASSQPTGLAGGFEQFF. CDR3 coding DNA: TGTGCCAGCAGCCAACCAACTGGACTAGCGGGGGGTTTTGAGCAGTTCTTC.

This clone was found once. The V call is TRBV9, the J call TRBJ2-7; maybe TRBD1 (5 bases). The CDR3 has 15 amino acids. Per germline, CDR1 SGDLS and CDR2 YYNGEE. V gave up 4 bases and J gave up 3 bases, with 17 bases separating them. The CDR3 loop reads CASSPTAQVGYEQYF. The CDR3 region has the DNA TGTGCCAGCAGCCCGACAGCGCAGGTCGGCTACGAGCAGTACTTC.